The subject of this entry is one T cell receptor beta chain. Per the study methods: Reference gene primers were amplified, and this amplification served to estimate nucleated cell counts. TCRdb's table, derived via immunoSEQ multiplex PCR, lists solely in-frame clones and lacks some. Clone size and V and J calls were adopted from that table, with D and trimming inferred from the DNA. The sample contains about 52,000 clones, 82% of which appear only once. These data are taken from a study of blood T cell repertoires in COVID-19. V trimming: 7 bases; J trimming: 6 bases; junction bases outside the gene matches: 9. The germline V gene has CDR1 SQVTM and CDR2 ANQGSEA. The CDR3 runs 14 residues.

The clonotype originates from a man older than 75 with COVID-19, enrolled during active disease. Sequenced: peripheral blood. The V gene is TRBV29-1, the J gene TRBJ2-1; 10 positions match TRBD1. The CDR3 is CSGQGAYNSNEQFF. The CDR3 DNA sequence: TGCAGCGGACAGGGGGCCTATAACTCCAATGAGCAGTTCTTC.